These T cell receptor beta chains were read from a single sample in a study of cytomegalovirus exposure and HLA in healthy donors. TCRdb keeps only in-frame clones here, not all; method: immunoSEQ multiplex PCR. This sample has about 120,000 clones; about 80% occur once, and the top ten carry roughly 2%. The sample taken for sequencing was PBMCs. The receptors stem from a man aged 18 to 35 in good health and CMV-seronegative. CDR3s include the opening cysteine and the closing phenylalanine or tryptophan. Each record gives: clone size, J gene, V gene, D gene, CDR3 protein, CDR3 DNA. The D gene is left open where the match is weak. Not every row has a clone size; where given, it reads once, few, many or a size class.

.	TRBJ1-2	TRBV5-1	.	CASSFTTPGLARGYGYTF	TGCGCCAGCAGCTTTACGACCCCGGGCCTAGCGCGTGGCTATGGCTACACCTTC
.	TRBJ1-6	TRBV27	.	CASSQKYNSPLHF	TGTGCCAGCAGCCAGAAATATAATTCACCCCTCCACTTT
.	TRBJ1-4	TRBV28	.	CASSTPGGDEKLFF	TGTGCCAGCAGCACCCCCGGAGGGGATGAAAAACTGTTTTTT
.	TRBJ1-4	TRBV9	TRBD1	CASSVAGTGGEKLFF	TGTGCCAGCAGCGTAGCCGGGACAGGGGGTGAAAAACTGTTTTTT
few	TRBJ1-1	TRBV7-9	.	CASTPGFGNTEAFF	TGTGCCAGCACCCCAGGGTTTGGGAACACTGAAGCTTTCTTT
.	TRBJ2-5	TRBV19	.	CATITGKWETQYF	TGTGCCACTATAACAGGGAAGTGGGAGACCCAGTACTTC
.	TRBJ2-7	TRBV18	TRBD1	CASSPGTGGYEQYF	TGTGCCAGCTCACCGGGGACAGGGGGCTACGAGCAGTACTTC
.	TRBJ1-4	TRBV6-5	TRBD1	CASSYLQGAEKLFF	TGTGCCAGCAGTTACCTACAGGGGGCTGAAAAACTGTTTTTT
.	TRBJ1-1	TRBV2	TRBD1	CASSSGTGNTEAFF	TGTGCCAGCAGTTCCGGGACAGGGAACACTGAAGCTTTCTTT
.	TRBJ2-2	TRBV5-1	.	CASSKGDTGELFF	TGCGCCAGCAGCAAGGGGGACACCGGGGAGCTGTTTTTT
.	TRBJ1-2	TRBV4-2	TRBD1	CASSQPDRVFVGYTF	TGTGCCAGCAGCCAACCGGACAGGGTGTTTGTAGGCTACACCTTC
few	TRBJ2-7	TRBV5-1	.	CASSLVGASSYEQYF	TGCGCCAGCAGCTTGGTTGGGGCAAGCTCCTACGAGCAGTACTTC
.	TRBJ1-5	TRBV6-1	.	CATTGTTYSNQPQHF	TGTGCCACCACAGGGACGACCTATAGCAATCAGCCCCAGCATTTT
.	TRBJ2-1	TRBV14	TRBD2	CASSQRGTPGLALYNEQFF	TGTGCCAGCAGCCAAAGGGGAACCCCGGGACTAGCCCTTTACAATGAGCAGTTCTTC